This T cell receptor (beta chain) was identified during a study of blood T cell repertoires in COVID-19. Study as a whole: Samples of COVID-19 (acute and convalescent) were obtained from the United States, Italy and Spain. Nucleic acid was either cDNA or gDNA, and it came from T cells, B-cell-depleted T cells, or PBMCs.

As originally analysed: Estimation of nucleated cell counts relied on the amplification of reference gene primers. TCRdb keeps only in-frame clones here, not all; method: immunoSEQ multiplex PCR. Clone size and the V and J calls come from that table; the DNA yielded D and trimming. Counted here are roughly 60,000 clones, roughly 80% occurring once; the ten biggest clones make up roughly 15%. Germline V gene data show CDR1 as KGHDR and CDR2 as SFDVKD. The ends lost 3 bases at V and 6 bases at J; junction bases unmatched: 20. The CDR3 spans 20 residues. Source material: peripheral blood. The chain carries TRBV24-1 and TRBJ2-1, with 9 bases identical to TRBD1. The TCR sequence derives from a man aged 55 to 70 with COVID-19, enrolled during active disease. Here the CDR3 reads CATSDPTGTGWTTGANEQFF. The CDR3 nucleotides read TGTGCCACCAGTGATCCGACCGGGACAGGGTGGACAACAGGGGCCAATGAGCAGTTCTTC.